The rows below give T cell receptor beta chains drawn from one sample of a study of CD8 T cells in Susac syndrome. TCRdb re-called the immunoSEQ multiplex PCR reads with MiXCR, one entry per CDR3 protein. Among about 120,000 distinct CDR3 sequences listed, around 94% were seen once. The specimen was CD8+ T cells from PBMCs. Receptors originate from a human donor with Susac syndrome. Each CDR3 is given with its conserved first and last residue. The D gene is left open where the match is weak. Part of the rows lack a size; the others show once, few, many or a class for expanded clones.

d_gene	v_gene	j_gene	abundance	CDR3nt	CDR3aa
TRBD2	TRBV4-1	TRBJ2-3	once	TGCGCCAGCAGCCAAGTGATTAGCGGGGAAGGTGATACGCAGTATTTT	CASSQVISGEGDTQYF
.	TRBV4-3	TRBJ2-1	.	TGCGCCAGCAGCCCTACAGGGTTACGCACCAATGAGCAGTTCTTC	CASSPTGLRTNEQFF
.	TRBV11-2	TRBJ2-2	once	TGTGCCAGCAGCTACACAGGGCCCGGGGAGCTGTTTTTT	CASSYTGPGELFF
.	TRBV27	TRBJ2-3	.	TGTGCCAGCAGTCCGACTAGATCCACCACAGATACGCAGTATTTT	CASSPTRSTTDTQYF
.	TRBV3-1	TRBJ2-1	.	TGTGCCAGCAGCCCTCCAGGAAGGTACAATGAGCAGTTCTTC	CASSPPGRYNEQFF
.	TRBV29-1	TRBJ1-1	.	TGCAGCGTTGTACCTCCGGCCAGGAACACTGAAGCTTTCTTT	CSVVPPARNTEAFF
.	TRBV4-1	TRBJ2-5	.	TGCGCCAGCAGCCAAGGTGAACTAGCCGAAGAGACCCAGTACTTC	CASSQGELAEETQYF
TRBD1	TRBV5-6	TRBJ1-4	.	TGTGCCAGCAAGATTTCCGGGACAGCGAATGAAAAACTGTTTTTT	CASKISGTANEKLFF
.	TRBV5-1	TRBJ1-2	.	TGCGCCAGCAGCCCCGCGACAGTCAACTATGGCTACACCTTC	CASSPATVNYGYTF
TRBD2	TRBV20-1	TRBJ2-1	.	TGCAGTGCTAGATCGAGACTAGCGGGCTCCGTATATGAGCAGTTCTTC	CSARSRLAGSVYEQFF
.	TRBV3-1	TRBJ2-5	few	TGTGCCAGCAGCCAAGTAGGGGAAGAGACCCAGTACTTC	CASSQVGEETQYF
TRBD2	TRBV25-1	TRBJ2-5	.	TGTGCCAGCAGTGGCCCCGGGACTAGCGGGGCTGAGACCCAGTACTTC	CASSGPGTSGAETQYF
TRBD1	TRBV6-1	TRBJ2-7	once	TGTGCCAGCAGCCCAACCCCCTCGGGACAGGGGACCTACGAGCAGTACTTC	CASSPTPSGQGTYEQYF
TRBD2	TRBV9	TRBJ2-2	.	TGTGCCAGCAGCGTAGGGCTAGCGGGATCGAACACCGGGGAGCTGTTTTTT	CASSVGLAGSNTGELFF
TRBD1	TRBV20-1	TRBJ2-3	.	TGCAGTGCTAGACCCTCCGGGACAGGGGCGTTCACAGATACGCAGTATTTT	CSARPSGTGAFTDTQYF
.	TRBV19	TRBJ1-1	.	TGTGCCAGTAGGGAGACTACTGAAGCTTTCTTT	CASRETTEAFF
.	TRBV7-9	TRBJ1-2	.	TGTGCCAGCAGCTTAGGGGCGGTAAACTATGGCTACACCTTC	CASSLGAVNYGYTF
.	TRBV6-1	TRBJ2-3	.	TGTGCCAGCAGTGCGCGGAGGGGGCGTGAAGATACGCAGTATTTT	CASSARRGREDTQYF
TRBD1	TRBV18	TRBJ2-7	.	TGTGCCAGCCGGACAGGGGAATCCTACGAGCAGTACTTC	CASRTGESYEQYF
TRBD2	TRBV7-8	TRBJ2-5	few	TGTGCCAGCAGCTTAGCTTCGGGAGGGGGTGAGACCCAGTACTTC	CASSLASGGGETQYF
.	TRBV6-5	TRBJ1-5	.	TGTGCCAGCAGCCAAGACAGCTCCAATCAGCCCCAGCATTTT	CASSQDSSNQPQHF
.	TRBV15	TRBJ1-2	.	TGTGCCACCAGCAGAGAACCAGGGGAGGCTAACTATGGCTACACCTTC	CATSREPGEANYGYTF
TRBD2	TRBV6-2/TRBV6-3	TRBJ2-1	.	TGTGCCAGCAGTTTTACTAGCGGGGTTAACTCCTACAATGAGCAGTTCTTC	CASSFTSGVNSYNEQFF
TRBD1	TRBV10-2	TRBJ2-5	once	TGCGCCAGCAGTCCCGGGACAGGGAGATTTGAGACCCAGTACTTC	CASSPGTGRFETQYF
.	TRBV4-3	TRBJ2-7	.	TGCGCCAGCAGCCAAGATCAGCGGTACGAGCAGTACTTC	CASSQDQRYEQYF
TRBD1	TRBV19	TRBJ2-4	.	TGTGCCAGTAGTATTGGGACAGGGGAGAACATTCAGTACTTC	CASSIGTGENIQYF
TRBD2	TRBV27	TRBJ2-1	.	TGTGCCAGCAGAAGCGGGGGGATTTACAATGAGCAGTTCTTC	CASRSGGIYNEQFF
TRBD1	TRBV25-1	TRBJ2-7	.	TGTGCCAGCAGTGACCCCACTCGACAGGGGACCTACGAGCAGTACTTC	CASSDPTRQGTYEQYF
.	TRBV20-1	TRBJ2-7	.	TGCAGTGCTCCACAGGAGGGCCTTCACGAGCAGTACTTC	CSAPQEGLHEQYF
TRBD2	TRBV11-2	TRBJ2-3	.	TGTGCCAGCAGTCCAGCGACTAGCGGGGACCAGGACACAGATACGCAGTATTTT	CASSPATSGDQDTDTQYF
.	TRBV10-3	TRBJ1-2	once	TGTGCCATCAGTGAGGAGGGGCACTATGGCTACACCTTC	CAISEEGHYGYTF
.	TRBV12-3/TRBV12-4	TRBJ2-2	.	TGTGCCAGCAGTTTATTGGGACAGAACACCGGGGAGCTGTTTTTT	CASSLLGQNTGELFF
TRBD2	TRBV7-2	TRBJ2-1	.	TGTGCCAGCAGCGGCCGACTAGCGGGGGGGCGAGAGCAGTTCTTC	CASSGRLAGGREQFF
TRBD2	TRBV25-1	TRBJ2-5	.	TGTGCCAGCCTCGAGAGTCTAGCGGGGGGCCGAGAGACCCAGTACTTC	CASLESLAGGRETQYF
TRBD1	TRBV5-1	TRBJ2-7	.	TGCGCCAGCAGCATCGGGACAGGGTCCTACGAGCAGTACTTC	CASSIGTGSYEQYF
.	TRBV29-1	TRBJ2-1	once	TGCAGCGTTGAAGATCAGCCCAGGGTTAAGTCCAATGAGCAGTTCTTC	CSVEDQPRVKSNEQFF
.	TRBV3-1	TRBJ1-3	.	TGTGCCAGCAGCCAAGAGACCGAGCGGGAGGGTAGCTCTGGAAACACCATATATTTT	CASSQETEREGSSGNTIYF